Each of the 14 T cell receptor beta chains below was sequenced from the same sample in a study of early T cells in non-severe SARS-CoV-2 infection. Using its own MiXCR run on the 5' RACE reads, TCRdb lists one record per CDR3 protein. The sample includes tens of thousands of distinct CDR3 sequences, roughly a tenth of them seen just once. The sample here was whole blood, taken at baseline. The receptor set was obtained from an adult who was a healthcare worker with PCR-confirmed SARS-CoV-2 infection or an uninfected control (not recorded which).

This chain uses TRBV30 with TRBJ1-2; a weak D match, TRBD1 (6 bases). Deletions cut 1 base from V and 1 base from J, with 10 bases between. This CDR3 is built from 14 residues. The germline V gene encodes CDR1 GTSNPN and CDR2 SVGIG (reference sequence). Here the CDR3 DNA reads TGTGCCTGGAGTGGCCCACAGGGTAACTATGGCTACACCTTC. Amino acids: CAWSGPQGNYGYTF.

This chain connects TRBV12-3 or TRBV12-4 to TRBJ1-1; TRBD1 might be the D (6 bases). This CDR3 region has 15 residues. V was clipped by 7 bases and J by 3 bases, with 18 bases between them. The CDR3 loop reads CASTHGGLQDTEAFF. The CDR3 nucleotides are TGTGCCAGCACCCACGGGGGGCTCCAGGACACTGAAGCTTTCTTT.

This clonotype appeared many times. The chain couples TRBV13 to TRBJ1-2, with a possible D match to TRBD1 (5 bases). V was cut by 5 bases and J by 6 bases, with 19 bases left in between. This CDR3 has 15 amino acids. The germline CDR1 and CDR2 sequences are PRHDT and FYEKMQ (reference sequence). CDR3 coding DNA: TGTGCCAGCAGCCAAGGGGACCTAGACATTCATGGCTACACCTTC. Its protein is CASSQGDLDIHGYTF.

This clonotype was observed many times. The rearrangement joins TRBV29-1 to TRBJ2-1; D might be TRBD1 or TRBD2, each matching 7 bases. Germline lookup yields CDR1 SQVTM and CDR2 ANQGSEA. Trimming shortened V by 5 bases and J by 1 base, and 15 bases separated the two germline ends. The CDR3 consists of 15 residues. Written as DNA, the CDR3 is TGCAGCGTTAAGGGAGGGGGCACTTCCTACAATGAGCAGTTCTTC. It encodes CSVKGGGTSYNEQFF.

This clonotype appeared once. This chain joins TRBV3-2 and TRBJ1-1; the table's D call TRBD1 went unverified against the DNA. TRBV3-2 is a pseudogene segment. The CDR3 extends over 16 amino acids. The CDR3 DNA reads as TGTGCCAGCAGCCAAGAGCGAGGGGATCAGAACACTGAAGCTTTCTTT. Protein: CASSQERGDQNTEAFF.

The chain couples TRBV5-1 to TRBJ1-1; D gene ambiguous. The germline gives CDR1 SGHRS, CDR2 YFSETQ. Trimming left V 0 bases short and J 1 base short, with 7 bases between. CDR3 length: 14 residues. The CDR3 nucleotides are TGCGCCAGCAGCTTGGGGTCGCAGAACACTGAAGCTTTCTTT. Amino acids: CASSLGSQNTEAFF.

This clonotype appeared many times. The chain has TRBV11-3 and TRBJ2-3; D gene ambiguous. This CDR3 comprises 14 residues. The germline gives CDR1 SGHNT, CDR2 YENEEA. Trimming stripped 0 bases from V and 2 bases from J, with 6 bases between. In nucleotides, the CDR3 is TGTGCCAGCAGCTTAGATAGTAACACAGATACGCAGTATTTT. Protein product: CASSLDSNTDTQYF.

This clonotype was detected ten times or more. CDR3 amino acids: CASMIGTPLGPLHF. The DNA for the CDR3 is TGTGCCAGCATGATCGGCACACCCTTAGGCCCCCTCCACTTT. V is TRBV6-6 and J is TRBJ1-6; D not resolved. The V end lost 7 bases, the J end lost 13 bases, and 20 bases lay between the germline ends. The length of the CDR3 is 14 residues. CDR1 and CDR2 from the germline V gene are MNHNY and SVGAGI (reference sequence).

This clonotype was counted only a few times. A read error may account for a junction end that differs from germline. The rearrangement joins TRBV27 to TRBJ2-3; the match to TRBD2 covers 9 bases. Germline V lookup: CDR1 MNHEY, CDR2 SMNVEV (reference sequence). CDR3 length: 13 residues. CDR3 sequence: CASSLRGTSGLRF. The DNA of the CDR3 is TGTGCCAGCAGTTTAAGAGGCACTAGCGGGTTACGTTTT.

This clonotype has only a few counts. The rearrangement links TRBV30 to TRBJ2-7; D is uncertain. This CDR3 comprises 12 residues. Germline V gene lookup returns CDR1 GTSNPN and CDR2 SVGIG (reference sequence). Deletions cut 8 bases from V and 3 bases from J, with 14 bases between. DNA of the CDR3: TGTGCCGGCTCTGGTGCCGGCTACGAGCAGTACTTC. It encodes CAGSGAGYEQYF. Together with reference TRBV30 and TRBJ2-7, the CDR3 gives the full variable domain: SQTIHQWPATLVQPVGSPLSLECTVEGTSNPNLYWYRQAAGRGLQLLFYSVGIGQISSEVPQNLSASRPQDRQFILSSKKLLLSDSGFYLCAGSGAGYEQYFGPGTRLTVT.

This clonotype was observed many times. V usage is TRBV7-2 and J usage is TRBJ1-1; tentative D call: TRBD1 (5 bases). This CDR3 region has 13 residues. Germline CDR1 is SGHTA and CDR2 is FQGNSA. Trimming took off 5 bases at V and 1 base at J, with 8 bases between the two ends. CDR3: CASSLTGNTEAFF. The CDR3 DNA reads as TGTGCCAGCAGCCTAACAGGGAACACTGAAGCTTTCTTT.

The CDR3 is CASSITGATGVAFF. Here the CDR3 DNA reads TGTGCCAGCAGCATAACAGGGGCGACGGGTGTGGCTTTCTTT. J is TRBJ1-1 and V is TRBV9, with TRBD1 matching 7 bases. This CDR3 spans 14 amino acids. Trimming at V came to 4 bases and at J to 11 bases, leaving 14 bases not matched to a gene. Germline V lookup: CDR1 SGDLS, CDR2 YYNGEE.

The chain carries TRBV6-2 or TRBV6-3 and TRBJ2-1, with D perhaps being TRBD1 or TRBD2 (5 bases each). V gave up 4 bases and J gave up 4 bases, with 11 bases separating them. The CDR3 sequence is 14 residues long. Germline V gene lookup returns CDR1 MNHEY and CDR2 SVGEGT. CDR3 residues: CASSFDGAYNEQFF. The CDR3 DNA is TGTGCCAGCAGTTTCGACGGGGCTTACAATGAGCAGTTCTTC.

This clonotype was seen many times. The V call is TRBV24-1, the J call TRBJ2-1, with 9 bases identical to TRBD1. V was pared by 2 bases and J by 5 bases, with 6 bases of the junction left unmatched. This CDR3 is built from 16 residues. CDR1 is KGHDR and CDR2 is SFDVKD in the germline V gene. CDR3: CATSDSGQGHDNEQFF. The CDR3, as DNA: TGTGCCACCAGTGATTCCGGACAGGGGCACGACAATGAGCAGTTCTTC.